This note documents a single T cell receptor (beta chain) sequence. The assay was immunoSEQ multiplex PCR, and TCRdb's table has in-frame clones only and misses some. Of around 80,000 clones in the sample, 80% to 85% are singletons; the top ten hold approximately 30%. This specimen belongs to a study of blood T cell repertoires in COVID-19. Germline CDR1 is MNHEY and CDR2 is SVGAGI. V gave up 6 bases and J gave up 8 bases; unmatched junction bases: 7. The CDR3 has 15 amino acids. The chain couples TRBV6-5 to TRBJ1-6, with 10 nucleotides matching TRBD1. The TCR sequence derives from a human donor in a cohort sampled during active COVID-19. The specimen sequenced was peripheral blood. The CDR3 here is CASRRGGTGDSPLHF. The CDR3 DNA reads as TGTGCCAGCAGAAGAGGGGGGACAGGGGATTCACCCCTCCACTTT.